These 14 T cell receptor beta chains came from one sample sequenced in a study of T cell repertoires and HLA-DP antigens. Repertoires were generated with immunoSEQ multiplex PCR, while TCRdb's copy carries only in-frame clones and drops some. Of about 73,000 clones listed, roughly 75% were seen once; the top ten hold approximately 1.4%. The antigens these receptors bind are not known. The material sequenced was CD4+ T cells from PBMCs. Source of these receptors: a man in his sixties in good health and CMV-seronegative.

DNA of the CDR3: TGTGCCAGCAGCTCCCCGCGACAGGGACCCTTAGGAGGCTACACCTTC. Its protein product is CASSSPRQGPLGGYTF. V and J are TRBV5-6 and TRBJ1-2; 7 nucleotides align to TRBD1. Germline trimming cut 3 bases from V and 8 bases from J; bases unmatched to any gene: 16. The germline V gene has CDR1 SGHDT and CDR2 YYEEEE. CDR3 length: 16 residues.

The chain joins TRBV18 to TRBJ1-5; D gene uncertain. Germline CDR1 reads KGHSH; CDR2 reads LQKENI. The V end was cut by 6 bases, the J end by 6 bases, with 15 bases between. This CDR3 spans 14 amino acids. The CDR3 is CASSPEASSQPQHF. The CDR3 DNA follows: TGTGCCAGCTCCCCAGAGGCCTCGAGTCAGCCCCAGCATTTT.

The table lists this clone with a count of one. The chain carries TRBV2 and TRBJ2-7; possibly TRBD1 for D (6 bases). Trimming left V 7 bases short and J 4 bases short, with 11 bases between. CDR1 is SNHLY and CDR2 is FYNNEI in the germline V gene. CDR3 length: 12 amino acids. CDR3 region: CASNLQGYEQYF. The CDR3 DNA is TGTGCCAGCAATCTACAGGGTTACGAGCAGTACTTC.

This chain connects TRBV6-1 to TRBJ2-2; tentative D call: TRBD2 (5 bases). The germline V gene encodes CDR1 MNHNS and CDR2 SASEGT. This CDR3 spans 15 amino acids. The ends were cut back, 0 bases at V and 1 base at J, with 6 bases in the middle. CDR3 loop: CASSEAGRNTGELFF. For the CDR3, the DNA is TGTGCCAGCAGTGAAGCGGGGAGGAACACCGGGGAGCTGTTTTTT.

The chain links TRBV15 to TRBJ2-5; TRBD2 matches at 7 bases. Losses at the gene ends were 5 bases for V and 5 bases for J; bases not matched to a gene: 5. This CDR3 spans 13 amino acids. Germline lookup yields CDR1 LNHNV and CDR2 YYDKDF (reference sequence). DNA of the CDR3: TGTGCCACCAGCGAACTAGCGCGGGAGACCCAGTACTTC. This translates into CATSELARETQYF.

In its sample, this clone was seen once. The chain carries TRBV10-3 and TRBJ2-4, with 9 bases that match TRBD1. Germline V gene data show CDR1 as ENHRY and CDR2 as SYGVKD. Germline trimming cut 6 bases from V and 7 bases from J; bases unmatched to any gene: 4. The CDR3 is made up of 13 amino acids. CDR3 coding DNA: TGTGCCATCAGCCCGGGACAGGGTAACATTCAGTACTTC. Protein product: CAISPGQGNIQYF.

This clone was detected once. This sequence joins TRBV27 and TRBJ2-5; a weak D match, TRBD2 (5 bases). The CDR3 contains 16 residues. Germline V lookup: CDR1 MNHEY, CDR2 SMNVEV (reference sequence). Trimming shortened V by 3 bases and J by 1 base, and 15 bases separated the two germline ends. The CDR3 nucleotides read TGTGCCAGCAGTTTGCTAGGCGTGGCGGGCCAAGAGACCCAGTACTTC. It encodes CASSLLGVAGQETQYF.

CDR3 nucleotides: TGTGCCAGCAAAGGGCTGGCCGGGATCCAAGAGACCCAGTACTTC. It codes for CASKGLAGIQETQYF. This rearrangement joins TRBV6-5 to TRBJ2-5; tentatively, D is TRBD2 (5 bases). Between the trimmed V and J ends, which lost 7 bases and 1 base, there was a span of 16 bases. Germline CDR1 reads MNHEY; CDR2 reads SVGAGI. The CDR3 length is 15 residues.

The chain joins TRBV2 to TRBJ2-5, with D tentatively TRBD2 (5 bases). This CDR3 is 13 amino acids long. Deletions cut 7 bases from V and 5 bases from J, with 14 bases between. Per the germline V gene, CDR1 is SNHLY and CDR2 is FYNNEI. The CDR3 region is CASMRAPGETQYF. DNA for the CDR3: TGTGCCAGCATGCGGGCACCGGGGGAGACCCAGTACTTC.

J is TRBJ2-7 and V is TRBV7-9; D is perhaps TRBD2 (6 bases). CDR1 and CDR2 (germline): SEHNR, FQNEAQ (reference sequence). V lost 5 bases, J lost 4 bases, and 15 bases lay in between. This CDR3 comprises 14 residues. CDR3 DNA sequence: TGTGCCAGCAGCGGAATCGCGGGATCATACGAGCAGTACTTC. Protein sequence: CASSGIAGSYEQYF.

V usage is TRBV7-2 and J usage is TRBJ1-2; D not certain. In germline, CDR1 is SGHTA, CDR2 FQGNSA. The CDR3 has 13 residues. The V and J ends lost 1 base and 8 bases respectively, with 11 bases between them. CDR3 amino acids: CASSLGGVMGYTF. The CDR3 DNA reads as TGTGCCAGCAGCTTAGGTGGTGTGATGGGCTACACCTTC.

This clone has a handful of counts. The V gene is TRBV2, the J gene TRBJ1-6; D unresolved. Germline lookup yields CDR1 SNHLY and CDR2 FYNNEI. V dropped 8 bases and J dropped 0 bases, with 14 bases sitting between them. This CDR3 has 16 amino acids. CDR3 bases: TGTGCCAGCGAGCCGCCAAAGAGCTCCTATAATTCACCCCTCCACTTT. As protein: CASEPPKSSYNSPLHF.

The chain carries TRBV7-2 and TRBJ1-1; D is undetermined. From germline, CDR1 is SGHTA and CDR2 FQGNSA. The CDR3 totals 15 residues. V lost 4 bases to trimming and J lost 1 base, with 13 bases between them. DNA for the CDR3: TGTGCCAGCAGCTCTAACAGTGGAAAGAACACTGAAGCTTTCTTT. Residues: CASSSNSGKNTEAFF.

This clone was detected a few times. The CDR3 bases are TGTGCCAGCGAAGGGCAAATGAACACTGAAGCTTTCTTT. Its protein product is CASEGQMNTEAFF. V is TRBV2 and J is TRBJ1-1; no firm D call. Trimming pared 8 bases from V and 0 bases from J, leaving 10 bases between. Germline values: CDR1 SNHLY, CDR2 FYNNEI. CDR3 length: 13 residues.